This T cell receptor (beta chain) was retrieved from a study of vaccination and CD4 T cells after COVID-19. The junction had 11 bases not matched to a gene; V was cut back by 3 bases and J by 2 bases. The CDR3 consists of 17 residues. Germline CDR1 is DFQATT and CDR2 is SNEGSKA (reference sequence). Cultured CD4+ T cell DNA underwent sequencing with the Oncomine TCR Beta short-read assay. TCRdb ran MiXCR on the PCR reads and lists one entry per CDR3 protein. The table lists approximately 14,000 distinct CDR3 sequences, 50% to 55% of them singletons. For this clonotype: Its target is unknown.

The treatment was: roughly 10-day PBMC culture with coronavirus spike peptide pools or control peptides (ViraFEST assay). The rearrangement links TRBV20-1 to TRBJ2-3; the match to TRBD2 covers 10 bases. The sequence was collected from a human donor who had recovered from COVID-19. Sequences were obtained from CD4+ T cells from blood, cultured in vitro. CDR3 coding DNA: TGCAGTGCTAGGGCCCTTGCGCTAGCGGGAGCCACAGATACGCAGTATTTT. Amino acid sequence: CSARALALAGATDTQYF.